This T cell receptor (beta chain) was documented in a study of blood T cell repertoires in COVID-19. In the study overall: The study drew acute and convalescent COVID-19 samples from the United States, Italy and Spain. From T cells, B-cell-depleted T cells, or PBMCs came the material, which was cDNA or gDNA.

As handled by the study authors: The authors estimated nucleated cell counts from reference gene primer amplification. TCRdb's table, derived via immunoSEQ multiplex PCR, lists solely in-frame clones and lacks some. That table is the source of V, J and clone size, and D and trimming were worked out from the DNA. The data show 60,000 to 90,000 clones, 84% seen once. There are a few counts of this clone. Germline V CDR1 and CDR2: SGHRS, YFSETQ. The CDR3 runs 15 residues. J gave up 4 bases and V 7 bases, and 9 bases lay outside the gene matches. Sequenced sample: peripheral blood. The TCR comes from a man over 45 with acute or convalescent COVID-19. V usage is TRBV5-1 and J usage is TRBJ2-1, with 9 bases identical to TRBD2. This CDR3 reads CASGLRLAGYNEQFF. The DNA for the CDR3 is TGCGCCAGCGGCCTAAGGCTAGCGGGGTACAATGAGCAGTTCTTC.